Each of the 5 T cell receptor beta chains below was sequenced from the same sample in a study of neurological immune-mediated disorders. TCRdb fed the 5' RACE reads into MiXCR, producing one record per CDR3 protein. The sample consists of about 46,000 distinct CDR3 sequences, 4.5% of them appearing once. The sequenced material came from PBMCs. The receptors here all came from a woman between 55 and 75 years old with multiple sclerosis.

This clonotype was found many times. This chain links TRBV20-1 with TRBJ2-7; possible D gene TRBD2, 5 bases. V gave up 0 bases and J gave up 1 base, with 10 bases separating them. From germline, CDR1 is DFQATT and CDR2 SNEGSKA (reference sequence). The CDR3 loop spans 14 amino acids. CDR3 in amino acids: CSARDPEGSYEQYV. Here the CDR3 DNA reads TGCAGTGCTAGAGATCCTGAGGGTTCCTACGAGCAGTACGTC.

This clonotype showed up many times. The chain recombines TRBV6-2 or TRBV6-3 with TRBJ2-3, with TRBD2 matching over 9 bases. V was pared by 9 bases and J by 6 bases, with 7 bases of the junction left unmatched. The CDR3 totals 13 residues. Looked up from germline, CDR1 is MNHEY and CDR2 is SVGEGT. CDR3 residues: CASSGGTPDTQYF. DNA for the CDR3: TGTGCCAGTAGCGGGGGCACCCCGGATACGCAGTATTTT.

This clonotype came up many times. The V and J genes are TRBV20-1 and TRBJ1-1, with D uncertain. The germline V gene has CDR1 DFQATT and CDR2 SNEGSKA (reference sequence). Trimming removed 6 bases at V and 3 bases at J, with 11 bases between. This CDR3 region has 12 residues. The CDR3 nucleotides are TGCAGTGCCGTCCAGCGGGACACTGAAGCTTTCTTT. This gives the protein CSAVQRDTEAFF.

This clonotype has ten or more counts. V is TRBV12-3 or TRBV12-4 and J is TRBJ2-3; 8 bases line up with TRBD2. Unmatched junction bases numbered 3, after V lost 1 base and J lost 6 bases. The CDR3 is 14 residues long. In DNA, the CDR3 is TGTGCCAGCAGTTTAGGCGGGGGGTGGGATACGCAGTATTTT. Protein product: CASSLGGGWDTQYF.

This clonotype was seen a handful of times. The CDR3 DNA follows: TGTGCCAGCAGTCCCCGGACAGCTTACAATCAGCCCCAGCATTTT. Translating it yields CASSPRTAYNQPQHF. V is TRBV6-2 or TRBV6-3 and J is TRBJ1-5; tentative D call: TRBD1 (6 bases). Deletions cut 5 bases from V and 3 bases from J, with 14 bases between. Germline-derived CDR1 and CDR2 are MNHEY and SVGEGT. The CDR3 contains 15 residues.